This T cell receptor beta chain came from a study of blood T cell repertoires in COVID-19. Study-wide background: Samples representing acute and convalescent COVID-19 were sourced from the United States, Italy and Spain. The analysed material was cDNA or gDNA that came from T cells, B-cell-depleted T cells, or PBMCs.

The authors' processing: From reference gene primer amplification, estimates of nucleated cell counts were derived. Here immunoSEQ multiplex PCR was the method, and the copy in TCRdb shows in-frame clones only, minus some. That table gives V, J and clone size, and the DNA gave D and trimming. The sample contains over 45,000 clones, around 90% of which appear only once. The CDR3 contains 15 residues. The V end was cut by 1 base, the J end by 2 bases, with 9 bases between. The germline gives CDR1 SNHLY, CDR2 FYNNEI. Seattle's enrolled individuals joined amid active infection and were then monitored longitudinally.

The chain links TRBV2 to TRBJ1-5, with D hard to call. The source is a middle-aged man with COVID-19, enrolled during active disease. The sequenced material came from peripheral blood. CDR3 sequence (DNA): TGTGCCAGCAGTGAAGGGGCAGCCGGCAATCAGCCCCAGCATTTT. Protein sequence: CASSEGAAGNQPQHF.